Presented here are 19 T cell receptor beta chains from one specimen sequenced in a study of blood T cell repertoires in COVID-19. The assay was immunoSEQ multiplex PCR, and TCRdb's table has in-frame clones only and misses some. The table has 60,000 to 65,000 clones, around 90% seen once. The sequenced sample consisted of peripheral blood. Receptors were obtained from a woman aged 80 or older with active COVID-19.

The rearrangement joins TRBV7-6 to TRBJ2-1; 9 positions match TRBD1. The length of the CDR3 is 15 residues. V was clipped by 5 bases and J by 1 base; unmatched bases: 3. Germline-derived CDR1 and CDR2 are SGHVS and FNYEAQ. CDR3 sequence reads: CASSRQGESYNEQFF. The CDR3 DNA is TGTGCCAGCAGCCGACAGGGGGAATCCTACAATGAGCAGTTCTTC.

The chain combines TRBV11-2 with TRBJ1-6; D not certain. With 1 base removed from V and 0 bases from J, the gap between germline ends came to 10 bases. The CDR3 has 17 amino acids. Germline V gene data show CDR1 as SGHAT and CDR2 as FQNNGV. As DNA, the CDR3 is TGTGCCAGCAGCTTAGTCTCAGGTCTCTCCTATAATTCACCCCTCCACTTT. Its protein product is CASSLVSGLSYNSPLHF.

The chain links TRBV7-2 to TRBJ1-2; no clear D. The V and J ends lost 5 bases and 4 bases respectively, with 8 bases between them. Germline V lookup: CDR1 SGHTA, CDR2 FQGNSA. CDR3 length: 12 residues. CDR3 sequence: CASSHPGYGYTF. CDR3 DNA: TGTGCCAGCAGCCACCCGGGCTATGGCTACACCTTC.

This clone was seen once. J is TRBJ1-5 and V is TRBV3-1 (or the pseudogene TRBV3-2); a possible D gene is TRBD1 (6 bases). CDR1 is LGHDT and CDR2 is YNNKEL in the germline V gene (reference sequence). The CDR3 has 16 residues. Trimming cost V 0 bases and J 2 bases, with 11 bases left between them. CDR3 sequence: CASSQDLGGGNQPQHF. CDR3 sequence (DNA): TGTGCCAGCAGCCAAGATCTAGGGGGGGGCAATCAGCCCCAGCATTTT.

J is TRBJ2-3 and V is TRBV5-1, with TRBD1 matching 9 bases. V lost 4 bases, J lost 5 bases, and 5 bases stayed unmatched. Germline assignment: CDR1 SGHRS and CDR2 YFSETQ. This CDR3 has 14 residues. The CDR3 region is CASSPGTGQDTQYF. CDR3 bases: TGCGCCAGCAGCCCAGGGACAGGGCAAGATACGCAGTATTTT. Full variable domain (rest looked up from reference TRBV5-1 and TRBJ2-3): KAGVTQTPRYLIKTRGQQVTLSCSPISGHRSVSWYQQTPGQGLQFLFEYFSETQRNKGNFPGRFSGRQFSNSRSEMNVSTLELGDSALYLCASSPGTGQDTQYFGPGTRLTVL.

V and J are TRBV4-1 and TRBJ2-3, with 11 bases identical to TRBD2. Germline CDR1 is MGHRA and CDR2 is YSYEKL. V dropped 0 bases and J dropped 0; count of bases not matched to a gene: 8. The CDR3 loop spans 19 amino acids. The CDR3 region is CASSQERASGGHSTDTQYF. Written as DNA, the CDR3 is TGCGCCAGCAGCCAAGAACGGGCTAGCGGGGGGCACAGCACAGATACGCAGTATTTT.

The chain has TRBV5-1 and TRBJ1-3, with TRBD1 matching 9 bases. This CDR3 is built from 16 residues. V lost 4 bases to trimming and J lost 1 base; unmatched junction nucleotides: 6. The germline CDR1 and CDR2 sequences are SGHRS and YFSETQ. The CDR3 spells CASSPGQGPSGNTIYF. The DNA of the CDR3 is TGCGCCAGCAGCCCCGGACAGGGGCCTTCTGGAAACACCATATATTTT. Filled out from reference TRBV5-1 and TRBJ1-3, the complete variable domain reads KAGVTQTPRYLIKTRGQQVTLSCSPISGHRSVSWYQQTPGQGLQFLFEYFSETQRNKGNFPGRFSGRQFSNSRSEMNVSTLELGDSALYLCASSPGQGPSGNTIYFGEGSWLTVV.

The rearrangement uses TRBV6-4 and TRBJ1-1; the D gene is possibly TRBD1 (6 bases). This CDR3 spans 14 amino acids. Per germline, CDR1 MRHNA and CDR2 SNTAGT. Trimming removed 2 bases from V and 1 base from J, with 8 bases in between. DNA of the CDR3: TGTGCCAGCAGTGACACGGACAGGAACACTGAAGCTTTCTTT. It is translated as CASSDTDRNTEAFF.

The chain carries TRBV7-9 and TRBJ1-1; D unclear. Germline loops: CDR1 SEHNR, CDR2 FQNEAQ (reference sequence). V lost 5 bases and J lost 3, with 13 bases in between. CDR3 length equals 14 residues. The CDR3: CASSLRRRDTEAFF. The CDR3 DNA reads as TGTGCCAGCAGCCTTCGACGGAGGGACACTGAAGCTTTCTTT.

Comment on this clone: A read error may account for a junction end that differs from germline. The rearrangement links TRBV5-1 to TRBJ2-5, with TRBD2 matching 12 bases. The CDR3 runs to 19 residues. Germline V CDR1 and CDR2: SGHRS, YFSETQ. Here the CDR3 DNA reads TGCGCCAGCAGCTTGGGAGGGGCGCGACTAGCGGGAGAACGGGAGACCCGGTACTTC. Protein: CASSLGGARLAGERETRYF.

The chain uses TRBV6-1 and TRBJ1-2; 9 bases line up with TRBD1. The CDR3 totals 13 residues. With 3 bases clipped from V and 7 bases from J, the junction kept 3 bases outside the gene matches. Germline-derived CDR1 and CDR2 are MNHNS and SASEGT. Here the CDR3 DNA reads TGTGCCAGCAGTGATGGGACAGGGTTTGGCTACACCTTC. Protein: CASSDGTGFGYTF.

The chain combines TRBV6-2 or TRBV6-3 with TRBJ2-3; tentatively, D is TRBD2 (5 bases). Germline CDR1 reads MNHEY; CDR2 reads SVGEGT. The CDR3 length is 16 residues. V shed 2 bases and J shed 2 bases, with 14 bases lying between them. CDR3 nucleotides: TGTGCCAGCAGTTACGAGGGCGAATTTTTCACAGATACGCAGTATTTT. Its translation is CASSYEGEFFTDTQYF.

The rearrangement uses TRBV13 and TRBJ1-3; 9 bases are a match to TRBD1. V was pared by 4 bases and J by 4 bases, with 5 bases of the junction left unmatched. CDR1 is PRHDT, CDR2 FYEKMQ, per germline (reference sequence). CDR3 length equals 15 residues. The CDR3 DNA is TGTGCCAGCAGCTCTAAGGGACAGGGAGGAAACACCATATATTTT. Its translation: CASSSKGQGGNTIYF.

The gene calls are TRBV4-1 and TRBJ1-4, with 8 bases aligning to TRBD1. V was clipped by 0 bases and J by 4 bases; unmatched bases: 7. Germline V gene data show CDR1 as MGHRA and CDR2 as YSYEKL. This CDR3 has 17 residues. CDR3 residues: CASSQETGASRNEKLFF. The DNA of the CDR3 is TGCGCCAGCAGCCAAGAGACAGGGGCCAGTCGTAATGAAAAACTGTTTTTT.

The J gene is TRBJ2-5, the V gene TRBV7-8, with D perhaps matching TRBD2 (5 bases). Germline V gene lookup returns CDR1 SGHVS and CDR2 FQNEAQ. This CDR3 is 11 amino acids long. V was clipped by 6 bases and J by 14 bases, with 16 bases between them. The CDR3 DNA sequence: TGTGCCAGCAGTCAGGCGGGTTTGCCCTACTTC. This sequence encodes CASSQAGLPYF.

The chain recombines TRBV6-4 with TRBJ1-1; the match to TRBD1 covers 8 bases. The CDR3 is 13 residues long. Trimming cost V 8 bases and J 3 bases; bases outside gene matches: 5. Germline CDR1 is MRHNA and CDR2 is SNTAGT. This CDR3 is CASSGGRDTEAFF. Written as DNA, the CDR3 is TGTGCCAGCTCAGGGGGCAGGGACACTGAAGCTTTCTTT.

The chain couples TRBV6-2 or TRBV6-3 to TRBJ2-5; D gene unclear. Germline V lookup: CDR1 MNHEY, CDR2 SVGEGT. Trimming stripped 8 bases from V and 0 bases from J, with 13 bases between. This CDR3 contains 14 residues. This CDR3 is CASGFGWDQETQYF. Here the CDR3 DNA reads TGTGCCAGCGGTTTCGGGTGGGACCAAGAGACCCAGTACTTC.

This clone has just one count. The chain couples TRBV7-2 to TRBJ2-3; possibly TRBD2 for D (5 bases). The germline V gene encodes CDR1 SGHTA and CDR2 FQGNSA. This CDR3 has 15 residues. V lost 5 bases to trimming and J lost 5 bases, with 17 bases between them. In nucleotides, the CDR3 is TGTGCCAGCAGCCCACAGAGCGAGGCGGGAGATACGCAGTATTTT. Encoded protein: CASSPQSEAGDTQYF.

The V gene is TRBV28, the J gene TRBJ2-5; 16 bases line up with TRBD2. Germline V gene lookup returns CDR1 MDHEN and CDR2 SYDVKM. This CDR3 region has 18 residues. With V trimmed by 1 base and J by 2 bases, 4 bases remained unmatched. The CDR3 DNA reads TGTGCCAGCAGTTTATTGGGGACTAGCGGGGGGGATCAAGAGACCCAGTACTTC. This codes for CASSLLGTSGGDQETQYF.